This T cell receptor beta chain is from a study of cytomegalovirus exposure and HLA in healthy donors. With 60 Vbeta and 13 Jbeta primers, the PCR was carried out. The method was immunoSEQ multiplex PCR; TCRdb's version includes in-frame clones alone and lacks a portion of them. The sample has under 150,000 clones, approximately 77% seen once. V lost 4 bases, J lost 4 bases, and 16 bases lay in between. This CDR3 region has 15 residues. The germline CDR1 and CDR2 sequences are SNHLY and FYNNEI. The V call is TRBV2, the J call TRBJ1-2; tentative D call: TRBD1 (5 bases). This TCR derives from a man younger than 30 in good health and CMV-seronegative. Sequenced input: PBMCs. The CDR3 protein is CASSAGQGALYGYTF. The CDR3 DNA follows: TGTGCCAGCAGTGCAGGACAAGGCGCTCTCTATGGCTACACCTTC. The variable domain in full, completed from reference TRBV2 and TRBJ1-2, reads EPEVTQTPSHQVTQMGQEVILRCVPISNHLYFYWYRQILGQKVEFLVSFYNNEISEKSEIFDDQFSVERPDGSNFTLKIRSTKLEDSAMYFCASSAGQGALYGYTFGSGTRLTVV.